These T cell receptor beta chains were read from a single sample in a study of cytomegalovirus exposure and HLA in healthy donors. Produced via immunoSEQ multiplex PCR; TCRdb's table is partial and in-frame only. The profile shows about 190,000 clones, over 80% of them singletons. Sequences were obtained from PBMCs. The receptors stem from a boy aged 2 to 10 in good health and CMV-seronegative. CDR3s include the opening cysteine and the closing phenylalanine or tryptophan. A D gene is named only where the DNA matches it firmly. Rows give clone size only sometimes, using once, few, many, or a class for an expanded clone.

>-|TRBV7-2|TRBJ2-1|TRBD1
TGTGCCAGCAGCTCCTACCCGGGACAGGGCTACAATGAGCAGTTCTTC
CASSSYPGQGYNEQFF
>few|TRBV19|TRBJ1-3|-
TGTGCCAGTAGTAAAAACAGGGCCGCTTTACCCGCTTTCTCTGGAAACACCATATATTTT
CASSKNRAALPAFSGNTIYF
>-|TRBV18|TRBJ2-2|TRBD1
TGTGCCAGCTCACCACGGACAGGGGTACCGAACACCGGGGAGCTGTTTTTT
CASSPRTGVPNTGELFF
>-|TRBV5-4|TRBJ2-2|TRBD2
TGTGCCAGCAGCGGGGGGGTTTTAGGCGGGGAGCTGTTTTTT
CASSGGVLGGELFF
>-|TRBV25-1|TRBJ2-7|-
TGTGCCAGCCGGTCAGGGGCCTACGAGCAGTACTTC
CASRSGAYEQYF
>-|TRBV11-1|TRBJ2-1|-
TGTGCCAGCAGCTTAGAAGGACAGACAGACAATGAGCAGTTCTTC
CASSLEGQTDNEQFF
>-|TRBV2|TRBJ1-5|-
TGTGCCAGCAGTGATGAGGCCGCTTTGCTACCCCAGCATTTT
CASSDEAALLPQHF
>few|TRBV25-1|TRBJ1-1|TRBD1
TGTGCCAGCAGAGCTCCAGGGGGTGAAGCTTTCTTT
CASRAPGGEAFF
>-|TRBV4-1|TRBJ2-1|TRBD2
TGCGCCAGCAGCCAAGAACGCGGGAGCTACGACCTCAATGAGCAGTTCTTC
CASSQERGSYDLNEQFF
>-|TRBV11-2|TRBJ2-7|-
TGTGCCAGCAGCTTAGCTGCGCAGGCTGCCTACGAGCAGTACTTC
CASSLAAQAAYEQYF
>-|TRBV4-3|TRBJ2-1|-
TGCGCCAGCAGCCAAGAATGGAGAGGGTCAAGGAATGAGCAGTTCTTC
CASSQEWRGSRNEQFF
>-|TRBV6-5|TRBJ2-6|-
TGTGCCAGCAGTAACCGGGAAGGATACGTCCTGACTTTC
CASSNREGYVLTF
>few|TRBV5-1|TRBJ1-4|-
TGCGCCAGCAGCTTTGACAGATATAATGAAAAACTGTTTTTT
CASSFDRYNEKLFF
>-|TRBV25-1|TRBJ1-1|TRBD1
TGTGCCACCGGGGGGACAGGATTGATGAACACTGAAGCTTTCTTT
CATGGTGLMNTEAFF
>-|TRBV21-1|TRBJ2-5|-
TGTGCCAGCAGGGTTCGACTAGCGGGGGACCGAGAGACCCAGTACTTC
CASRVRLAGDRETQYF
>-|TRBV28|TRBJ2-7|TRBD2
TGTGCCAGCAGTGCAGCGGGAGTCTTACTGGGCGAGCAGTACTTC
CASSAAGVLLGEQYF
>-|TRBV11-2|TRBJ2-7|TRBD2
TGTGCCACTCTGGGGGAGGGGCAACCCACCTACGAGCAGTACTTC
CATLGEGQPTYEQYF
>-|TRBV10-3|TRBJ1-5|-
TGTGCCATCAGTAGACAGGACAATCAGCCCCAGCATTTT
CAISRQDNQPQHF
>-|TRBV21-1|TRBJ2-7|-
TGTGCCAGCAGCCCCCCTCGGGACAGGGCCTACGAGCAGTACTTC
CASSPPRDRAYEQYF
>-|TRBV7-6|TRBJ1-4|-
TGTGCCAGCAGCTCAGCGTTTCTTGCAACTAATGAAAAACTGTTTTTT
CASSSAFLATNEKLFF
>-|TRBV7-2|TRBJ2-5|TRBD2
TGTGCCAGCAGCCACGGGGGGGCGGTGGAGACCCAGTACTTC
CASSHGGAVETQYF
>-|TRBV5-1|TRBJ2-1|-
TGCGCCAGCAGCCCCAACCCGACAGGTTTTATAAATGAGCAGTTCTTC
CASSPNPTGFINEQFF
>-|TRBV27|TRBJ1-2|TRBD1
TGTGCCAGCAGTTCGGACAGGGGTGACTATGGCTACACCTTC
CASSSDRGDYGYTF
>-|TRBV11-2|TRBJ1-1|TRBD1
TGTGCCAGCAGCTCAAGTGGACAGGACCTTATGAACACTGAAGCTTTCTTT
CASSSSGQDLMNTEAFF
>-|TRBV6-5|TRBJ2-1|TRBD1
TGTGCCAGCAGAAGACAGGGAACCTACAATGAGCAGTTCTTC
CASRRQGTYNEQFF
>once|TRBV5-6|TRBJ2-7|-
TGTGCCAGCAGCTTGTTAGCGGAGGTAACCTACGAGCAGTACTTC
CASSLLAEVTYEQYF
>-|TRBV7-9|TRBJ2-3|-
TGTGCCAGCAGCTTAGATCTCAGGGTGCCCACAGATACGCAGTATTTT
CASSLDLRVPTDTQYF
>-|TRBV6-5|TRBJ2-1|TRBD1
TGTGCCAGCAGCAACCGGGACAGGGTAATCAATGAGCAGTTCTTC
CASSNRDRVINEQFF
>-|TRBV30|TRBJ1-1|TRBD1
TGTGCCTGGAGCCCAGCCACAGGGGGTAAAGCTTTCTTT
CAWSPATGGKAFF
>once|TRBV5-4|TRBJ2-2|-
TGTGCCAGCAGCTTGGGTAGGAACACCGGGGAGCTGTTTTTT
CASSLGRNTGELFF
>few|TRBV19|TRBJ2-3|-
TGTGCCAGTAGTATAGGTCCCGGCACAGATACGCAGTATTTT
CASSIGPGTDTQYF
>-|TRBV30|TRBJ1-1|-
TGTGCCTGGGGAGCCCCGGCGCGGGCTTTCTTT
CAWGAPARAFF
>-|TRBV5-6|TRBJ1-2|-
TGTGCCAGCAGCTTAACAGGGTACCTTAACTATGGCTACACCTTC
CASSLTGYLNYGYTF
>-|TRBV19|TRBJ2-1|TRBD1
TGTGCCAGTAGTATCGGACAGGGTGAGCGATTCTTC
CASSIGQGERFF
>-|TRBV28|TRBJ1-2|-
TGTGCCAGCAATAGACAAGAACATAGCTACACCTTC
CASNRQEHSYTF